A single sample is the source of the 20 T cell receptor beta chains below, sequenced in a study of shared clonotypes between healthy human individuals. TCRdb keeps only in-frame clones here, not all; method: immunoSEQ multiplex PCR. The profile shows 2 million to 2.5 million clones, around 95% of them singletons. Sequencing was carried out using naive CD4+ T cells sorted from blood. Subset meaning: CD45RA+ positively selected. Receptors originate from a man aged 18-30 years in good health.

This chain joins TRBV6-6 and TRBJ1-6, with 9 bases matching TRBD1. This CDR3 spans 14 amino acids. Per germline, CDR1 MNHNY and CDR2 SVGAGI (reference sequence). Germline trimming cut 6 bases from V and 9 bases from J; bases unmatched to any gene: 6. CDR3 DNA: TGTGCCAGCAGCCAGACAGGGGGTACTTCACCCCTCCACTTT. It is translated as CASSQTGGTSPLHF.

The chain is built from TRBV19 and TRBJ1-5, with 8 positions matching TRBD1. The trim removed 9 bases at V and 0 bases at J, leaving 7 bases unmatched. There are 15 residues in the CDR3. In germline, CDR1 is LNHDA, CDR2 SQIVND (reference sequence). The CDR3 region has the DNA TGTGCCAGCCGAGCGGACAGGGATAGCAATCAGCCCCAGCATTTT. It codes for CASRADRDSNQPQHF.

This clone has a handful of counts. The V and J genes are TRBV2 and TRBJ1-5, with D unclear. Trimming left V 6 bases short and J 0 bases short, with 12 bases between. Germline CDR1 reads SNHLY; CDR2 reads FYNNEI. The CDR3 consists of 15 residues. The CDR3 protein is CASRPDGNSNQPQHF. The CDR3 DNA is TGTGCCAGCAGACCGGACGGTAATAGCAATCAGCCCCAGCATTTT.

This clone came up once. The gene calls are TRBV28 and TRBJ1-3, with D tentatively TRBD1 (5 bases). CDR1 is MDHEN, CDR2 SYDVKM, per germline. Trimming pared 7 bases from V and 2 bases from J, leaving 12 bases between. The CDR3 consists of 14 residues. The CDR3 DNA sequence: TGTGCCAGCACCTCGGGGGGGGCTGGAAACACCATATATTTT. Translated: CASTSGGAGNTIYF.

Remarks on this clone: The sample holds other DNA sequences that translate to the same CDR3. The chain is built from TRBV19 and TRBJ1-5, with unresolved D. Trimming took off 3 bases at V and 4 bases at J, with 7 bases between the two ends. Germline CDR1 is LNHDA and CDR2 is SQIVND (reference sequence). The CDR3 covers 13 residues. The CDR3 DNA is TGTGCCAGTAGTATTGCGGGGAATCAGCCCCAGCATTTT. Its protein is CASSIAGNQPQHF.

The DNA for the CDR3 is TGTGCCAGCAGCGTCACCGGGACTACCTACGAGCAGTACTTC. Its protein product is CASSVTGTTYEQYF. This chain uses TRBV9 with TRBJ2-7, with 7 bases aligning to TRBD2. This CDR3 has 14 amino acids. Germline loops: CDR1 SGDLS, CDR2 YYNGEE. V was clipped by 2 bases and J by 2 bases; unmatched bases: 4.

The V gene is TRBV7-2, the J gene TRBJ2-7, with 10 bases that match TRBD1. The CDR3 length is 14 residues. From germline, CDR1 is SGHTA and CDR2 FQGNSA. The V and J ends lost 5 bases and 6 bases, in that order; junction bases with no gene match: 7. The CDR3 DNA follows: TGTGCCAGCAGCCGTGACAGGGGGCTTCGCGAGCAGTACTTC. Translating gives CASSRDRGLREQYF.

The CDR3 nucleotides read TGTGCCTGGAGTGTAGGCTTGTCGGGCTCACCCCTCCACTTT. As protein: CAWSVGLSGSPLHF. This rearrangement joins TRBV30 to TRBJ1-6; no reliable D call. The CDR3 is made up of 14 amino acids. Germline CDR1 is GTSNPN and CDR2 is SVGIG (reference sequence). Trimming took off 0 bases at V and 10 bases at J, with 13 bases between the two ends.

V and J are TRBV11-2 and TRBJ2-7; D unresolved. This CDR3 contains 13 residues. CDR1 is SGHAT and CDR2 is FQNNGV in the germline V gene. V lost 3 bases and J 0 bases, leaving 6 bases between the germline ends. In DNA form, the CDR3 reads TGTGCCAGCAGCTTTCTCGGCTCCTACGAGCAGTACTTC. Amino acid sequence: CASSFLGSYEQYF. The complete variable domain, with remaining parts taken from reference TRBV11-2 and TRBJ2-7, reads EAGVAQSPRYKIIEKRQSVAFWCNPISGHATLYWYQQILGQGPKLLIQFQNNGVVDDSQLPKDRFSAERLKGVDSTLKIQPAKLEDSAVYLCASSFLGSYEQYFGPGTRLTVT.

This chain links TRBV27 with TRBJ2-2, with no clear D. The germline V and J ends were trimmed by 3 bases and 5 bases, with 4 bases remaining between them. CDR1 is MNHEY and CDR2 is SMNVEV in the germline V gene (reference sequence). The CDR3 contains 12 residues. CDR3 sequence (DNA): TGTGCCAGCAGTTTTTATACCGGGGAGCTGTTTTTT. It specifies CASSFYTGELFF.

Notes on this clone: This sample includes further DNA sequences coding for the same CDR3. The chain couples TRBV6-6 to TRBJ1-1; 7 bases are shared with TRBD1. J gave up 2 bases and V 2 bases, and 2 bases lay outside the gene matches. This CDR3 contains 14 residues. Germline CDR1 is MNHNY and CDR2 is SVGAGI (reference sequence). CDR3 DNA sequence: TGTGCCAGCAGTTACAGGGGGCCCAACACTGAAGCTTTCTTT. It codes for CASSYRGPNTEAFF.

This rearrangement joins TRBV25-1 to TRBJ1-2, with D hard to call. This CDR3 comprises 16 residues. CDR1 is MGHDK, CDR2 SYGVNS, per germline. Trimming stripped 1 base from V and 3 bases from J, with 15 bases between. CDR3 sequence reads: CASSESRTLGDYGYTF. The CDR3 DNA is TGTGCCAGCAGTGAATCAAGGACCCTAGGCGACTATGGCTACACCTTC.

For the CDR3, the DNA is TGTGCCAGCAGCAGGACTAGCGGGAGAGGCGGGCCCCAAGAGACCCAGTACTTC. The encoded protein is CASSRTSGRGGPQETQYF. The rearrangement uses TRBV9 and TRBJ2-5; TRBD2 matches 13 bases. The CDR3 runs 18 residues. Losses at the gene ends were 4 bases for V and 1 base for J; bases not matched to a gene: 10. CDR1 SGDLS and CDR2 YYNGEE come from the germline V gene. The full variable domain, rest sourced from reference TRBV9 and TRBJ2-5, is DSGVTQTPKHLITATGQRVTLRCSPRSGDLSVYWYQQSLDQGLQFLIQYYNGEERAKGNILERFSAQQFPDLHSELNLSSLELGDSALYFCASSRTSGRGGPQETQYFGPGTRLLVL.

The chain uses TRBV7-6 and TRBJ2-2, with D perhaps TRBD1 (5 bases). The CDR3 extends over 14 amino acids. Per germline, CDR1 SGHVS and CDR2 FNYEAQ. V gave up 2 bases and J gave up 3 bases, with 7 bases separating them. CDR3 region: CASSLTGYTGELFF. For the CDR3, the DNA is TGTGCCAGCAGCTTAACAGGATACACCGGGGAGCTGTTTTTT.

The rearrangement uses TRBV5-4 and TRBJ2-5; D not certain. CDR3 length: 13 residues. V shed 3 bases and J shed 0 bases, with 6 bases lying between them. Germline V CDR1 and CDR2: SGHNT, YYREEE (reference sequence). The CDR3 loop is CASSSAYQETQYF. CDR3 bases: TGTGCCAGCAGCTCAGCGTACCAAGAGACCCAGTACTTC.

The chain employs TRBV4-3 and TRBJ2-3; TRBD2 matches 11 bases. Germline V gene lookup returns CDR1 LGHNA and CDR2 YSLEER. Trimming took 0 bases from V and 3 from J; bases not matched to a gene: 5. CDR3 length: 17 residues. The CDR3 reads CASSQDLGTSGTDTQYF. For the CDR3, the DNA is TGCGCCAGCAGCCAAGATCTGGGGACTAGCGGTACAGATACGCAGTATTTT.

With regard to this clone: Other nucleotide sequences from this sample produce the same CDR3. This chain uses TRBV9 with TRBJ2-1, with TRBD2 as a possible D gene (5 bases). This CDR3 comprises 14 residues. V lost 4 bases to trimming and J lost 2 bases, with 10 bases between them. CDR1 is SGDLS and CDR2 is YYNGEE in the germline V gene. DNA of the CDR3: TGTGCCAGCAGCCCTCGGGGTGCCTACAATGAGCAGTTCTTC. It translates to CASSPRGAYNEQFF.

The chain carries TRBV7-3 and TRBJ1-2, with a tentative D call TRBD1 (5 bases). The germline V and J ends were trimmed by 6 bases and 2 bases, with 10 bases remaining between them. Germline V CDR1 and CDR2: SGHTA, FQGTGA. The CDR3 is 13 amino acids. CDR3 in DNA: TGTGCCAGCAGTTTCGACAGAAACTATGGCTACACCTTC. This translates into CASSFDRNYGYTF.

The chain joins TRBV18 to TRBJ1-6, with no clear D. This CDR3 spans 13 amino acids. The ends were cut back, 0 bases at V and 15 bases at J, with 12 bases in the middle. CDR1 and CDR2 from the germline V gene are KGHSH and LQKENI. The CDR3 DNA reads as TGTGCCAGCTCACCACCGCTTCTCCGGGTCCTCCACTTT. This translates into CASSPPLLRVLHF. Variable domain in full (rest from reference TRBV18 and TRBJ1-6): NAGVMQNPRHLVRRRGQEARLRCSPMKGHSHVYWYRQLPEEGLKFMVYLQKENIIDESGMPKERFSAEFPKEGPSILRIQQVVRGDSAAYFCASSPPLLRVLHFGNGTRLTVT.

The chain recombines TRBV27 with TRBJ1-4; the D is unclear. Trimming took 3 bases from V and 8 from J, leaving 16 bases between them. The length of the CDR3 is 15 residues. Germline V gene data show CDR1 as MNHEY and CDR2 as SMNVEV (reference sequence). The CDR3 here is CASSLGDALGEKLFF. DNA of the CDR3: TGTGCCAGCAGTTTGGGTGATGCTTTAGGCGAAAAACTGTTTTTT.